Shown below are 5 T cell receptor beta chains from a single sample sequenced in a study of cytotoxic CD8 clonotypes in ibrutinib-treated CLL. Sequencing used immunoSEQ multiplex PCR; TCRdb keeps in-frame clones, though not all of them. The sample lists more than 300,000 clones; around four fifths were seen once. The material was PBMCs, obtained before ibrutinib treatment. The receptors stem from a human donor with chronic lymphocytic leukemia.

Only a few counts were recorded for this clone. This specimen includes other DNA sequences encoding the same CDR3. V gene TRBV6-5 combines with J gene TRBJ2-1; 9 bases align to TRBD1. The CDR3 is made up of 15 amino acids. CDR1 and CDR2 (germline): MNHEY, SVGAGI. Trimming cost V 5 bases and J 4 bases; bases outside gene matches: 6. CDR3 bases: TGTGCCAGCAGTCGTCCGGGACAGGGATACAATGAGCAGTTCTTC. It yields the protein CASSRPGQGYNEQFF.

This rearrangement joins TRBV7-8 to TRBJ2-6, with a possible D match to TRBD1 (6 bases). Germline lookup yields CDR1 SGHVS and CDR2 FQNEAQ. Trimming removed 5 bases at V and 3 bases at J, with 17 bases between. The CDR3 has 17 amino acids. CDR3 loop: CASSQSSTGYGANVLTF. The CDR3 DNA reads as TGTGCCAGCAGCCAGAGTTCTACAGGGTATGGGGCCAACGTCCTGACTTTC. Based on the CDR3 plus reference TRBV7-8 and TRBJ2-6, the full variable domain is GAGVSQSPRYKVAKRGQDVALRCDPISGHVSLFWYQQALGQGPEFLTYFQNEAQLDKSGLPSDRFFAERPEGSVSTLKIQRTQQEDSAVYLCASSQSSTGYGANVLTFGAGSRLTVL.

V is TRBV29-1 and J is TRBJ1-3; tentatively, D is TRBD1 (6 bases). Trimming pared 8 bases from V and 6 bases from J, leaving 14 bases between. Germline V lookup: CDR1 SQVTM, CDR2 ANQGSEA. The CDR3 runs to 12 residues. CDR3 in amino acids: CSIRGGANTIYF. DNA of the CDR3: TGCAGCATCCGAGGGGGAGCAAACACCATATATTTT.

In this sample, this clone turned up a few times. This chain connects TRBV7-9 to TRBJ2-7; the match to TRBD2 covers 12 bases. The ends lost 4 bases at V and 2 bases at J; junction bases unmatched: 0. CDR3 size: 14 residues. The germline gives CDR1 SEHNR, CDR2 FQNEAQ (reference sequence). CDR3 residues: CASSSSGRAYEQYF. In nucleotides, the CDR3 is TGTGCCAGCAGCTCTAGCGGGAGGGCCTACGAGCAGTACTTC.

The count of this clone is one. The same CDR3 can be traced to other DNA sequences in this sample. J is TRBJ1-1 and V is TRBV2; D gene unclear. Germline values: CDR1 SNHLY, CDR2 FYNNEI. This CDR3 comprises 12 residues. V was trimmed by 6 bases and J by 0 bases, leaving 5 bases between them. Here the CDR3 reads CASRGMNTEAFF. The CDR3 bases are TGTGCCAGCAGAGGCATGAACACTGAAGCTTTCTTT.